One T cell receptor beta chain is described in this entry. Its specificity is unknown. Both 60 Vbeta primers and 13 Jbeta primers went into the PCR. Methods used by the authors: Unique TCR beta chains numbered around 80 million in a later analysis, with 10 million to 14 million shared. The table came from immunoSEQ multiplex PCR; TCRdb's copy has only in-frame clones and leaves some out. V and J calls and clone size are those listed in that table; D and trimming were worked out from the DNA. This sample yields 140,000 to 150,000 clones, of which approximately 80% are seen a single time; roughly 4% belongs to the top ten. This sample is part of a study of cytomegalovirus exposure and HLA in healthy donors. Study-wide background: Of all 400 or so donors who were genotyped, roughly 83% belonged to the Caucasian-associated ancestry cluster.

The CDR3 runs 14 residues. The trim removed 2 bases at V and 3 bases at J, leaving 1 base unmatched. Germline V gives CDR1 KGHSH, CDR2 LQKENI. Whole-study findings and limits: Highly shared variants forming one cluster were likely a sequencing artifact.

Sequencing input: PBMCs. The receptor comes from a middle-aged woman in good health and CMV-seropositive. The chain joins TRBV18 to TRBJ2-7, with 10 bases aligning to TRBD1. CDR3 sequence reads: CASSPRTGGYEQYF. Written as DNA, the CDR3 is TGTGCCAGCTCACCAAGGACAGGGGGCTACGAGCAGTACTTC.